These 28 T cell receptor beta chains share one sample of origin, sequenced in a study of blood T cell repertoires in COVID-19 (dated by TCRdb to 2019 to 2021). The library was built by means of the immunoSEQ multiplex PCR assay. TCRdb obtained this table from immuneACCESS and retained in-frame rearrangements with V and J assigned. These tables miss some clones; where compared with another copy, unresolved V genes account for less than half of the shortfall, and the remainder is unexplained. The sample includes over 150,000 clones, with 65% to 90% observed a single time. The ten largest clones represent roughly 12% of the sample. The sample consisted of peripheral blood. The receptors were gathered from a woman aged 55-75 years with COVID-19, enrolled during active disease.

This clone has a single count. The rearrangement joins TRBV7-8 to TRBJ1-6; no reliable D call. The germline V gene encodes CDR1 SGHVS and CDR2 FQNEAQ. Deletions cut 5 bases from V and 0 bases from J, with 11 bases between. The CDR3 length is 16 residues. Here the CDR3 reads CASSRQRSSYNSPLHF. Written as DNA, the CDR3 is TGTGCCAGCAGCCGCCAGCGGAGCTCCTATAATTCACCCCTCCACTTT.

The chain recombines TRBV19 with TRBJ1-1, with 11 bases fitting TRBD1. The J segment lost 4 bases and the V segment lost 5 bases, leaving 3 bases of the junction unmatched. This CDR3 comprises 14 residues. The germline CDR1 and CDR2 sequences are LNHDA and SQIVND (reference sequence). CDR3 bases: TGTGCCAGTAGTGCGGGACAGGGGGGCACTGAAGCTTTCTTT. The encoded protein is CASSAGQGGTEAFF.

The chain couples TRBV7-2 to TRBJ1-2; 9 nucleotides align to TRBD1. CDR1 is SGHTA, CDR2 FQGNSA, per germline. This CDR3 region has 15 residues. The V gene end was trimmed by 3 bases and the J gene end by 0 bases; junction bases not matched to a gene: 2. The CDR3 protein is CASSLGQGANYGYTF. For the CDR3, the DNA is TGTGCCAGCAGCTTGGGACAGGGCGCTAACTATGGCTACACCTTC.

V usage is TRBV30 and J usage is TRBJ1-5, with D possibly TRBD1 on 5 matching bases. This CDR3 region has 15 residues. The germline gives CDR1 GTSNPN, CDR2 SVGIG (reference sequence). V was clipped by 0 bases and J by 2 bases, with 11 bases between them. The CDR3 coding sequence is TGTGCCTGGAGTGTTTCAGGGAAGGGCAATCAGCCCCAGCATTTT. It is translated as CAWSVSGKGNQPQHF.

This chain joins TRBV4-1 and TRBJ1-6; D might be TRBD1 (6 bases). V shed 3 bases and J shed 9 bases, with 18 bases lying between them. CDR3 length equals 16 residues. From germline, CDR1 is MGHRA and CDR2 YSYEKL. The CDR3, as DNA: TGCGCCAGCAGCCACCACAACAGGGAAGGGATTTCACCCCTCCACTTT. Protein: CASSHHNREGISPLHF.

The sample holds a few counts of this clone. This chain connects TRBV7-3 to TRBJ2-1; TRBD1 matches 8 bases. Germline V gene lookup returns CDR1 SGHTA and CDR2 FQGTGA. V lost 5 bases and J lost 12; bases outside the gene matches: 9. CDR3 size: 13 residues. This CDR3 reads CASSPGGGTGQFF. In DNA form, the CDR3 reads TGTGCCAGCAGCCCAGGTGGCGGGACAGGGCAGTTCTTC.

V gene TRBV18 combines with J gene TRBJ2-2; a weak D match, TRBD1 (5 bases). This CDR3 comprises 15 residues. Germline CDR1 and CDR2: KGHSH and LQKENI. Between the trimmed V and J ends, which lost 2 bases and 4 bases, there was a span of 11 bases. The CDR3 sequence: CASSPMQGGTGELFF. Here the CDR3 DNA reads TGTGCCAGCTCACCAATGCAGGGCGGCACCGGGGAGCTGTTTTTT.

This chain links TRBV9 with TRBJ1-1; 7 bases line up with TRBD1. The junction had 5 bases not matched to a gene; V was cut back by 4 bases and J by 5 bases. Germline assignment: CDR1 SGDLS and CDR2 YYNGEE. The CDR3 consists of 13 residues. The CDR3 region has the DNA TGTGCCAGCAGCCCCAGGGGGTGGACTGAAGCTTTCTTT. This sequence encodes CASSPRGWTEAFF.

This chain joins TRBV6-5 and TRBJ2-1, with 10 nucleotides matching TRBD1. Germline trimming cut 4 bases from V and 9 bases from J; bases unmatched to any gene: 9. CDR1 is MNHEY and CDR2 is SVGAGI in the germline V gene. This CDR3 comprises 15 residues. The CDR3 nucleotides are TGTGCCAGCAGTTTCAGCCCCGGGACAGGGGCTGAGCAGTTCTTC. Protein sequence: CASSFSPGTGAEQFF.

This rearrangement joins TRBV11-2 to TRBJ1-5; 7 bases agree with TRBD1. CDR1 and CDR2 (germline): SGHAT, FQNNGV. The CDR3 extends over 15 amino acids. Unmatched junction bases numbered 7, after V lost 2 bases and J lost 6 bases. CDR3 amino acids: CASSLRAGGAQPQHF. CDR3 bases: TGTGCCAGCAGCTTACGGGCAGGGGGAGCTCAGCCCCAGCATTTT. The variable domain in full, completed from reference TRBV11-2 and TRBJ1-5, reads EAGVAQSPRYKIIEKRQSVAFWCNPISGHATLYWYQQILGQGPKLLIQFQNNGVVDDSQLPKDRFSAERLKGVDSTLKIQPAKLEDSAVYLCASSLRAGGAQPQHFGDGTRLSIL.

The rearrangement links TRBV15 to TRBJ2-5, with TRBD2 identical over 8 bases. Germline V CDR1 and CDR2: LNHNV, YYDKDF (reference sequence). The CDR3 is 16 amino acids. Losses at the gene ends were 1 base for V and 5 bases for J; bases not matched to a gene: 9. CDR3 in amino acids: CATSRVTGLGAETQYF. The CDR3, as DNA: TGTGCCACCAGCAGAGTTACGGGACTAGGAGCGGAGACCCAGTACTTC.

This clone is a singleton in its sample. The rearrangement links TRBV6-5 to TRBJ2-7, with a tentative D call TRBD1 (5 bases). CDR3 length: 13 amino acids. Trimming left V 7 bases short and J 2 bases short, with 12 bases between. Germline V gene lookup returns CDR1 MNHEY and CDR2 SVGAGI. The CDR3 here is CASMLRQTYEQYF. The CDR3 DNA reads TGTGCCAGCATGTTGAGACAGACCTACGAGCAGTACTTC.

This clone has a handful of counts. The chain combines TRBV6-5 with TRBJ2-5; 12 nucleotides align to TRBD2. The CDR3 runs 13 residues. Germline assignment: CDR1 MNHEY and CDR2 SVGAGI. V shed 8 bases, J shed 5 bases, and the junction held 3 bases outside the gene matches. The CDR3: CASETSGSETQYF. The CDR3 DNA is TGTGCCAGCGAGACTAGCGGGAGTGAGACCCAGTACTTC.

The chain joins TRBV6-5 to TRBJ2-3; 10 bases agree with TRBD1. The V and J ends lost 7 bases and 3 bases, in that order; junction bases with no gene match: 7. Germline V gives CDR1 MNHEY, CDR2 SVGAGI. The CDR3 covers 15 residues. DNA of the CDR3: TGTGCCAGCACCCAGGACAGGGGGAGGACAGATACGCAGTATTTT. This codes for CASTQDRGRTDTQYF.

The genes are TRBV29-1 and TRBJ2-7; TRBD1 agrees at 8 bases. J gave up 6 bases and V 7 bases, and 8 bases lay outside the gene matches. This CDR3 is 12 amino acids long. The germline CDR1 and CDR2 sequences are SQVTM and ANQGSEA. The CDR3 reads CSARQGPGEQYF. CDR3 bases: TGCAGCGCAAGACAGGGGCCAGGCGAGCAGTACTTC.

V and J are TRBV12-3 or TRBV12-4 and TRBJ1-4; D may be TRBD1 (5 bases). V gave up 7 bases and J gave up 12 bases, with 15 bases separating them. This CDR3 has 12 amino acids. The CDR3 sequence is CASMESLGELFF. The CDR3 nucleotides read TGTGCCAGCATGGAATCGTTAGGGGAACTGTTTTTT.

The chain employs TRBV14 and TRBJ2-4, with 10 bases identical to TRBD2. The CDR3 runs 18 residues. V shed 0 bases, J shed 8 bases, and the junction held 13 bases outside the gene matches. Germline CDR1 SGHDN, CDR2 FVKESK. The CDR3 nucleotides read TGTGCCAGCAGCCAAGATCCTTTGGTAGCGGGAGGAGGGGACATTCAGTACTTC. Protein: CASSQDPLVAGGGDIQYF.

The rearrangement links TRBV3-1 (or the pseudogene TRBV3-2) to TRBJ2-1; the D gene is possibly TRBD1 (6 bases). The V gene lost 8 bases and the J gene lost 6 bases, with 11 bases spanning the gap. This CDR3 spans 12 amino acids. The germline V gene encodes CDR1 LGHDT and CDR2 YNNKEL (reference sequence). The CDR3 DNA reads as TGTGCCAGCTGGTCACAGGGCAATGAGCAGTTCTTC. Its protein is CASWSQGNEQFF.

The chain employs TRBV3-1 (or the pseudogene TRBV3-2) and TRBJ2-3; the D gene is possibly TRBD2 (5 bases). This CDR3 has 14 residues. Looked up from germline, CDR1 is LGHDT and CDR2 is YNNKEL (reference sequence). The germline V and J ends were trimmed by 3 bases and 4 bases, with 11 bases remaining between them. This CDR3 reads CASSQDGGPDTQYF. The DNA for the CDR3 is TGTGCCAGCAGCCAGGACGGCGGGCCAGATACGCAGTATTTT.

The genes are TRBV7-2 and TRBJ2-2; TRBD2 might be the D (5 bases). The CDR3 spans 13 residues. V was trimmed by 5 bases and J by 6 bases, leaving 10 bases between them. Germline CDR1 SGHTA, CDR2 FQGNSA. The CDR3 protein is CASSPVRAGELFF. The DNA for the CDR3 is TGTGCCAGCAGCCCCGTGAGGGCCGGGGAGCTGTTTTTT.

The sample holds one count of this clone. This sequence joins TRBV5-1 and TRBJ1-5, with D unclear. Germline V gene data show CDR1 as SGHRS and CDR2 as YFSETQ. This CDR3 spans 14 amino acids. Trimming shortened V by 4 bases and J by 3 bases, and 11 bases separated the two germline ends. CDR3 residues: CASSPGEDNQPQHF. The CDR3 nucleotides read TGCGCCAGCAGCCCCGGGGAGGACAATCAGCCCCAGCATTTT.

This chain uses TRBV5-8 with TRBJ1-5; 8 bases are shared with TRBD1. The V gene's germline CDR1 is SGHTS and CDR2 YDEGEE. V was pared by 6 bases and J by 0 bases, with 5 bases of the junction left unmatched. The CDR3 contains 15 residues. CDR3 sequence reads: CASTNDRGSNQPQHF. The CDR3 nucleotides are TGTGCCAGCACCAATGACAGGGGTAGCAATCAGCCCCAGCATTTT.

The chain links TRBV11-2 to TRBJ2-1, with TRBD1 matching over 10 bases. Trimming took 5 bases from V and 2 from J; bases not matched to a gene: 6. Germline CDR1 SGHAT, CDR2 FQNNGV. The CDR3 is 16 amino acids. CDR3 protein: CASSGWTGGTYNEQFF. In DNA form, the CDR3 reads TGTGCCAGCAGCGGTTGGACAGGGGGAACCTACAATGAGCAGTTCTTC.

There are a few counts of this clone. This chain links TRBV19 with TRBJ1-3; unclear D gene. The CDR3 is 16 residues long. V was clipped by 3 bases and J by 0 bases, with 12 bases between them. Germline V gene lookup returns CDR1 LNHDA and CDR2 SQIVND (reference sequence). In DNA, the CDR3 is TGTGCCAGTAGTATTCAACACCCTTTCTCTGGAAACACCATATATTTT. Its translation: CASSIQHPFSGNTIYF.

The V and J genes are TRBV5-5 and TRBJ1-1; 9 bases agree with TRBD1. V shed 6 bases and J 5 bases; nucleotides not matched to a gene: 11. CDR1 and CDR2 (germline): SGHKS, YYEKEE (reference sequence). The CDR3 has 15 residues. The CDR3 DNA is TGTGCCAGCAAATCGACGGGACAGGGAGGGACTGAAGCTTTCTTT. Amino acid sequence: CASKSTGQGGTEAFF.

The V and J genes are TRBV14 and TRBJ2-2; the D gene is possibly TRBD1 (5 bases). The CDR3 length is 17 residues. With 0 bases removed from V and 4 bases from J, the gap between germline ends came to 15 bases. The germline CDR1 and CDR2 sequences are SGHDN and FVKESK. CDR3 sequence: CASSQDLGVQRTGELFF. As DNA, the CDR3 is TGTGCCAGCAGCCAAGATTTAGGGGTCCAACGCACCGGGGAGCTGTTTTTT.

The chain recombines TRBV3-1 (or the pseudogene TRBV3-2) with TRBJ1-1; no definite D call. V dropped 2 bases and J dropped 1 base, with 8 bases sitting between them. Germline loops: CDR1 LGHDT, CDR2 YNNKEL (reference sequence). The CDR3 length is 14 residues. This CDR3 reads CASSQQHPNTEAFF. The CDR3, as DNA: TGTGCCAGCAGCCAACAACACCCGAACACTGAAGCTTTCTTT.

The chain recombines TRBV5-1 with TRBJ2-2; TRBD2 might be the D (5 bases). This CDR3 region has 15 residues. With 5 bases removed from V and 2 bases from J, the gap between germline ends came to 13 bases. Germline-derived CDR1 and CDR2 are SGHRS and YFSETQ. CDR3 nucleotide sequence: TGCGCCAGCAGTTCCGATGGACTCAACACCGGGGAGCTGTTTTTT. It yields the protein CASSSDGLNTGELFF. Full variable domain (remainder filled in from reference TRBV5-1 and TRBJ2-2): KAGVTQTPRYLIKTRGQQVTLSCSPISGHRSVSWYQQTPGQGLQFLFEYFSETQRNKGNFPGRFSGRQFSNSRSEMNVSTLELGDSALYLCASSSDGLNTGELFFGEGSRLTVL.